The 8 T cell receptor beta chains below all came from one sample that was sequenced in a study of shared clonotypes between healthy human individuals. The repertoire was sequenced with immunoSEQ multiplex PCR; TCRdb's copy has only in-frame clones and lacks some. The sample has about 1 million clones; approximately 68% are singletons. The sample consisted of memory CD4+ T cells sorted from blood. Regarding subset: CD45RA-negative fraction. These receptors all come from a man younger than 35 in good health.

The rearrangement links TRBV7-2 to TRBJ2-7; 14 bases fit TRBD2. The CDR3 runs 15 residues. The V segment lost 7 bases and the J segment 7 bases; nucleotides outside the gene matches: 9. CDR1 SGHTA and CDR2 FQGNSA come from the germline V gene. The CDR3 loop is CASTLGLAGAREQYF. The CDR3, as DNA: TGTGCCAGCACCTTGGGACTAGCGGGAGCACGGGAGCAGTACTTC.

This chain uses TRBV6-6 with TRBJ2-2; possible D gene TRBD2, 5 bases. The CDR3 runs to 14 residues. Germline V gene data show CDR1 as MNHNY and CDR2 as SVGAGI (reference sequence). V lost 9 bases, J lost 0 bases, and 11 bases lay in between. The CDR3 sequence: CASKRGPNTGELFF. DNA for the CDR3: TGTGCCAGTAAGAGAGGGCCGAACACCGGGGAGCTGTTTTTT.

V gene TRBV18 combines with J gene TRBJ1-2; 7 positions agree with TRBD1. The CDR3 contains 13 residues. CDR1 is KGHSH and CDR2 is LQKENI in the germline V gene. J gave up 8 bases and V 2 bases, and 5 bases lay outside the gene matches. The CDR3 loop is CASSPIGQEGYTF. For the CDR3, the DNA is TGTGCCAGCTCACCAATAGGACAGGAAGGCTACACCTTC. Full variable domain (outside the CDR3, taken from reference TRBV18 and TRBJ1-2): NAGVMQNPRHLVRRRGQEARLRCSPMKGHSHVYWYRQLPEEGLKFMVYLQKENIIDESGMPKERFSAEFPKEGPSILRIQQVVRGDSAAYFCASSPIGQEGYTFGSGTRLTVV.

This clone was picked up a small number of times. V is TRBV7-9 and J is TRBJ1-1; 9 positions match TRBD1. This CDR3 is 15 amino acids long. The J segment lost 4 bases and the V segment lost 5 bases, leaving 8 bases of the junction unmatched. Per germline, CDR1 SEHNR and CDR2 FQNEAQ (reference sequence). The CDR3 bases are TGTGCCAGCAGCCTAGGGGACAGGGTTGTCACTGAAGCTTTCTTT. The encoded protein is CASSLGDRVVTEAFF.

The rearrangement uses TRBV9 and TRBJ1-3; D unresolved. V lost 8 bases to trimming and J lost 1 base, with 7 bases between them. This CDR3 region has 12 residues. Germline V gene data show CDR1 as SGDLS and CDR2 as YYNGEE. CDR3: CARVQSGNTIYF. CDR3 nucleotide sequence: TGTGCCAGGGTTCAATCTGGAAACACCATATATTTT. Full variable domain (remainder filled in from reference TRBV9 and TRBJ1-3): DSGVTQTPKHLITATGQRVTLRCSPRSGDLSVYWYQQSLDQGLQFLIQYYNGEERAKGNILERFSAQQFPDLHSELNLSSLELGDSALYFCARVQSGNTIYFGEGSWLTVV.

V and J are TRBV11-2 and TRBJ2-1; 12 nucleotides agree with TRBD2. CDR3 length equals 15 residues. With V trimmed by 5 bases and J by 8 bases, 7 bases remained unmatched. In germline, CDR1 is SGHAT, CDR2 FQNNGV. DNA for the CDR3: TGTGCCAGCAGCGGACTAGCGGGAAGGGGGGATGAGCAGTTCTTC. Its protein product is CASSGLAGRGDEQFF.

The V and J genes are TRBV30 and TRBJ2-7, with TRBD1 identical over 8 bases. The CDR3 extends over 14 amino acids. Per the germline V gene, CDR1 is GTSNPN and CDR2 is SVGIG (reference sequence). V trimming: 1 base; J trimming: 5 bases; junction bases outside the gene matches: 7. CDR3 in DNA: TGTGCCTGGAGTGCAGGCAGGGGGCGCCACGAGCAGTACTTC. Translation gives CAWSAGRGRHEQYF.

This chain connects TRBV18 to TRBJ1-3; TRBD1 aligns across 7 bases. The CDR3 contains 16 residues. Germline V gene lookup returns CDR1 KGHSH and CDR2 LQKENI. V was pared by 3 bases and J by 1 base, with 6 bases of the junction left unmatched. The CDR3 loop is CASSPTQGVSGNTIYF. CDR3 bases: TGTGCCAGCTCACCTACCCAGGGGGTATCTGGAAACACCATATATTTT. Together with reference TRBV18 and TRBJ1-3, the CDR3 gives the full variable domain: NAGVMQNPRHLVRRRGQEARLRCSPMKGHSHVYWYRQLPEEGLKFMVYLQKENIIDESGMPKERFSAEFPKEGPSILRIQQVVRGDSAAYFCASSPTQGVSGNTIYFGEGSWLTVV.